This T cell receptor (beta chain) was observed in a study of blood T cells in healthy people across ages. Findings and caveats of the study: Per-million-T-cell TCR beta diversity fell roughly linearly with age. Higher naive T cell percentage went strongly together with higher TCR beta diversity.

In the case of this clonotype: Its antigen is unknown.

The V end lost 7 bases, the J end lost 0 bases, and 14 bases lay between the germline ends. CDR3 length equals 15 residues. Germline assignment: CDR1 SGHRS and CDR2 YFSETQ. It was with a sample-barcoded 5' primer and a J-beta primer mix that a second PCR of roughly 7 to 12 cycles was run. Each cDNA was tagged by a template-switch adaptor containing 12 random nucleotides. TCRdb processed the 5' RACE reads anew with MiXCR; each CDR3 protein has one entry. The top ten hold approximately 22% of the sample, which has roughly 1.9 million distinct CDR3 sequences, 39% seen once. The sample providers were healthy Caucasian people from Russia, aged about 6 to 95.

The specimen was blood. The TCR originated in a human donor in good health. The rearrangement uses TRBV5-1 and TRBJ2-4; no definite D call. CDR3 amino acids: CASAPTILAKNIQYF. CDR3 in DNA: TGCGCCAGCGCTCCCACGATTTTAGCCAAAAACATTCAGTACTTC.